The sequence of this T cell receptor beta chain was determined in a study of cytomegalovirus exposure and HLA in healthy donors. Study results and limitations: Later analysis identified several of the most significant clusters that appeared linked to common viral pathogens. Per a prior analysis, the majority of TCR beta V segments were productive roughly 87% or roughly 30% of the time. The authors judged a highly shared variant cluster likely a sequencing artifact. Later genetic work tied a missense DCLRE1C variant to beta-chain V and J trimming.

The CDR3 runs to 15 residues. Losses at the gene ends were 2 bases for V and 5 bases for J; bases not matched to a gene: 9. Germline V gene data show CDR1 as GTSNPN and CDR2 as SVGIG (reference sequence). The PCR had 60 Vbeta and 13 Jbeta primers. The table came from immunoSEQ multiplex PCR; TCRdb's copy has only in-frame clones and leaves some out. The sample consists of some 170,000 clones, 82% of them appearing once. Concerning this clone: What it binds is unknown.

This rearrangement joins TRBV30 to TRBJ2-5; 9 nucleotides agree with TRBD1. This receptor was identified in a man over 45 in good health and CMV-seropositive. The sample comprised PBMCs. The CDR3: CAWSLGQGNWETQYF. In DNA form, the CDR3 reads TGTGCCTGGAGTTTAGGACAGGGGAATTGGGAGACCCAGTACTTC.